This TCR beta chain was found in a study of chronic HIV infection and antiretroviral therapy. The CDR3 has 13 residues. Looked up from germline, CDR1 is GTSNPN and CDR2 is SVGIG (reference sequence). V lost 0 bases, J lost 7 bases, and 12 bases lay in between. TCRdb itself ran the 5' RACE reads through MiXCR, one entry per CDR3 protein. The table shows about 38,000 distinct CDR3 sequences, with 8.2% occurring only once. The TCR sequence derives from an adult who had HIV and had not received antiretroviral therapy, or was an uninfected healthy control (not recorded which). The chain joins TRBV30 to TRBJ1-1; maybe TRBD1 (6 bases). What was sequenced was peripheral blood. The CDR3 loop is CAWSVSQGYEAFF. DNA of the CDR3: TGTGCCTGGAGTGTATCCCAGGGGTATGAAGCTTTCTTT.